This TCR beta chain was recovered during a study of blood T cell repertoires in COVID-19. The overall study: The United States, Italy and Spain were the sources of the acute and convalescent COVID-19 samples.

Profiling relied on immunoSEQ multiplex PCR, and the TCRdb table lists in-frame clones only, not all of them. This table holds around 77,000 clones, 91% found once. CDR3 size: 16 residues. J lost 3 bases, V lost 6 bases, and 10 bases had no gene match. Per germline, CDR1 MDHEN and CDR2 SYDVKM. The sequence derives from a woman in her sixties or seventies with active COVID-19. The rearrangement links TRBV28 to TRBJ2-7; the match to TRBD2 covers 11 bases. Material for sequencing was peripheral blood. This CDR3 reads CASRSITSGRGYEQYF. The CDR3, as DNA: TGTGCCAGCAGATCAATTACTAGCGGGAGAGGCTACGAGCAGTACTTC.